This T cell receptor beta chain was sequenced in a study of T cells in Graves' hyperthyroidism and ophthalmopathy. Study at large: Peripheral blood was drawn at first diagnosis, prior to all treatment. Study findings and constraints: Most thyroid clonotypes that were expanded above 0.001 also turned up in blood.

Germline CDR1 LNHDA, CDR2 SQIVND (reference sequence). The CDR3 runs to 13 residues. Points on this clonotype: Its antigen is undetermined. Relative to the germline gene, one junction end is altered; a read error may explain this.

Diagnostic decisions used clinical symptoms, serum thyroxine and TRAb, thyroid ultrasound and orbital computed tomography. Each 10 ml fresh peripheral blood draw supplied the PBMCs. TCR beta CDR3 sequences were amplified from RNA transcripts. Initially, a first-round RT-PCR of the TCR CDR3 employed the HTBI primer set. TCRdb itself ran the multiplex PCR reads through MiXCR, one entry per CDR3 protein. This sample has about 52,000 distinct CDR3 sequences; about half occur once, and the top ten carry roughly 9.1%. This rearrangement joins TRBV19 to TRBJ1-1; the D gene is possibly TRBD1 (6 bases). The sequencing sample was made of blood. This receptor was identified in a woman between 50 and 59 years old with Graves' ophthalmopathy. The CDR3 loop is CASRRTENTEASF. For the CDR3, the DNA is TGTGCCAGCCGCCGGACAGAGAACACTGAAGCTTCCTTT.